This TCR beta chain is drawn from a study of blood T cell repertoires in COVID-19. Germline-derived CDR1 and CDR2 are PRHDT and FYEKMQ (reference sequence). After removal of 5 bases from V and 3 bases from J, the junction contained 7 bases not matched to a gene. The CDR3 is 15 residues long. Sequenced by immunoSEQ multiplex PCR; TCRdb stores in-frame clones only, minus some. The sample lists a few hundred thousand clones, roughly 84% occurring once. This clonotype was obtained from a man between 25 and 39 years old in a cohort exposed to, infected with or recovered from COVID-19 (not recorded which). The gene calls are TRBV13 and TRBJ2-7; 10 nucleotides agree with TRBD2. The sequenced sample was PBMCs or T cells enriched from blood (not recorded which). The CDR3 region is CASSPGLAGVYEQYF. The CDR3 coding sequence is TGTGCCAGCAGCCCGGGTCTAGCGGGAGTCTACGAGCAGTACTTC.